Listed here is a single T cell receptor beta chain. Its antigen is as yet unknown. The record originates from a study of cytomegalovirus exposure and HLA in healthy donors. Across the whole study: Early released data comprised some 91 million unique TCRs from HLA-typed donors.

The CDR3 totals 18 residues. The germline V gene encodes CDR1 LNHDA and CDR2 SQIVND (reference sequence). V dropped 1 base and J dropped 0; count of bases not matched to a gene: 9. Researchers ran the PCR with 60 Vbeta and 13 Jbeta primers. The method was immunoSEQ multiplex PCR; TCRdb's version includes in-frame clones alone and lacks a portion of them. The sample shows 120,000 or so clones, about four fifths of them seen only once. Study-level findings and limits: Differences between HLA loci emerged in a later analysis of TCR association rates, with DRB1 most and HLA-C fewest.

This rearrangement joins TRBV19 to TRBJ1-5; 7 bases are a match to TRBD1. The clonotype was recovered from a woman aged 40 to 55 in good health and CMV-seronegative. Sequenced: PBMCs. The CDR3 nucleotides read TGTGCCAGTAGTATAGCCCCATTACAGGGGTATAGCAATCAGCCCCAGCATTTT. Its protein is CASSIAPLQGYSNQPQHF.